The next 22 T cell receptor beta chains were all read from a single sample in a study of identical twins. TCRdb itself ran the 5' RACE reads through MiXCR, one entry per CDR3 protein. In the table there are a few hundred thousand distinct CDR3 sequences, approximately 9.6% of which are singletons. These data were likewise used in another study, on yellow fever vaccine responses in identical twins.

The sequenced sample was PBMCs. These receptors were taken from a young woman in good health.

This clonotype showed up many times. The chain joins TRBV4-2 to TRBJ2-4; 11 positions match TRBD2. CDR1 LGHNA and CDR2 YNFKEQ come from the germline V gene. The CDR3 runs to 18 residues. Losses at the gene ends were 4 bases for V and 8 bases for J; bases not matched to a gene: 16. CDR3 in amino acids: CASSLNPLTSGRTDIQYF. The CDR3 DNA reads as TGTGCCAGCAGCCTTAATCCCCTTACTAGCGGGAGAACAGACATTCAGTACTTC.

This clonotype turned up a few times. The chain combines TRBV12-3 or TRBV12-4 with TRBJ2-5; TRBD1 aligns across 7 bases. The ends lost 0 bases at V and 5 bases at J; junction bases unmatched: 0. The CDR3 sequence is 13 residues long. CDR3 protein: CASSLAQGETQYF. The CDR3 DNA sequence: TGTGCCAGCAGTTTAGCACAGGGGGAGACCCAGTACTTC.

This clonotype has a handful of counts. The CDR3, as DNA: TGTGCCAGCAGGCCTGCCCCAGGGTTAGGTCCCGGGGAGCTGTTTTTT. Its protein is CASRPAPGLGPGELFF. The chain is built from TRBV12-3 or TRBV12-4 and TRBJ2-2; a weak D match, TRBD1 (5 bases). V was trimmed by 6 bases and J by 6 bases, leaving 20 bases between them. CDR3 length equals 16 residues.

This clonotype was observed at least ten times. The chain links TRBV2 to TRBJ2-1; D possibly corresponds to TRBD2 (6 bases). V was trimmed by 10 bases and J by 8 bases, leaving 12 bases between them. In germline, CDR1 is SNHLY, CDR2 FYNNEI. This CDR3 is built from 11 residues. The CDR3 nucleotides read TGTGCCACCGCGGGGAGGTATGAGCAGTTCTTC. Encoded protein: CATAGRYEQFF.

This chain connects TRBV2 to TRBJ2-6; D is undetermined. CDR1 is SNHLY and CDR2 is FYNNEI in the germline V gene. Trimming took off 6 bases at V and 0 bases at J, with 6 bases between the two ends. The CDR3 loop spans 14 amino acids. This CDR3 reads CASRRISGANVLTF. In DNA form, the CDR3 reads TGTGCCAGCAGGCGCATCTCTGGGGCCAACGTCCTGACTTTC.

This clonotype was observed at least ten times. The chain employs TRBV5-1 and TRBJ2-7, with TRBD1 identical over 7 bases. The CDR3 loop spans 13 amino acids. J lost 3 bases, V lost 4 bases, and 4 bases had no gene match. Per germline, CDR1 SGHRS and CDR2 YFSETQ. The CDR3 protein is CASSQGQSYEQYF. The CDR3 nucleotides read TGCGCCAGCAGCCAGGGACAGAGCTACGAGCAGTACTTC. Full variable domain (remainder filled in from reference TRBV5-1 and TRBJ2-7): KAGVTQTPRYLIKTRGQQVTLSCSPISGHRSVSWYQQTPGQGLQFLFEYFSETQRNKGNFPGRFSGRQFSNSRSEMNVSTLELGDSALYLCASSQGQSYEQYFGPGTRLTVT.

The chain recombines TRBV29-1 with TRBJ2-7; 7 nucleotides match TRBD1. This CDR3 has 16 amino acids. Trimming cost V 3 bases and J 3 bases; bases outside gene matches: 14. CDR1 and CDR2 from the germline V gene are SQVTM and ANQGSEA. Here the CDR3 reads CSVDFLAGGYGYEQYF. CDR3 coding DNA: TGCAGCGTTGATTTTTTGGCAGGGGGTTACGGCTACGAGCAGTACTTC.

The sample holds many counts of this clonotype. V gene TRBV23-1 combines with J gene TRBJ2-3; TRBD2 aligns across 11 bases. TRBV23-1 is an open reading frame whose function is uncertain. Trimming removed 0 bases from V and 6 bases from J; junction bases left unmatched: 11. The CDR3 runs to 18 residues. The CDR3 protein is CASSQSFGASGRQDTQYF. CDR3 sequence (DNA): TGCGCCAGCAGTCAATCCTTCGGGGCTAGCGGGAGGCAGGATACGCAGTATTTT.

This rearrangement joins TRBV12-3 or TRBV12-4 to TRBJ2-5; 13 bases map to TRBD2. V trimming: 11 bases; J trimming: 4 bases; junction bases outside the gene matches: 19. There are 18 residues in the CDR3. The CDR3 loop is CAFCPRAGLAGFRETQYF. The CDR3 DNA reads as TGTGCCTTCTGTCCACGCGCGGGACTAGCGGGATTCAGAGAGACCCAGTACTTC.

This clonotype was seen at least ten times. V usage is TRBV4-3 and J usage is TRBJ2-3; 11 nucleotides agree with TRBD2. Germline V gene sequence: CDR1 LGHNA, CDR2 YSLEER. J lost 2 bases, V lost 0 bases, and 4 bases had no gene match. The CDR3 totals 17 residues. The DNA for the CDR3 is TGCGCCAGCAGCCAAGATGGACTAGCGGGCACCACAGATACGCAGTATTTT. Residues: CASSQDGLAGTTDTQYF.

The V and J genes are TRBV20-1 and TRBJ2-3, with 12 bases lining up with TRBD2. The germline V gene has CDR1 DFQATT and CDR2 SNEGSKA (reference sequence). V lost 5 bases to trimming and J lost 0 bases; unmatched junction nucleotides: 3. The CDR3 covers 15 residues. CDR3 in amino acids: CSAHGTSGSTDTQYF. In DNA form, the CDR3 reads TGCAGTGCTCACGGGACTAGCGGGAGCACAGATACGCAGTATTTT.

This clonotype was picked up a small number of times. Here the CDR3 reads CASALSGEQYF. CDR3 in DNA: TGCGCCAGCGCCCTCTCTGGGGAGCAGTACTTC. The chain joins TRBV5-1 to TRBJ2-7; unclear D gene. Germline V gene data show CDR1 as SGHRS and CDR2 as YFSETQ. This CDR3 is built from 11 residues. The V gene lost 7 bases and the J gene lost 7 bases, with 12 bases spanning the gap.

The gene calls are TRBV6-2 or TRBV6-3 and TRBJ2-7; possible D gene TRBD1, 6 bases. V gave up 4 bases and J gave up 7 bases, with 8 bases separating them. The CDR3 length is 11 residues. The germline CDR1 and CDR2 sequences are MNHEY and SVGEGT. DNA of the CDR3: TGTGCCAGCAGTTGGACAGAAGAGCAGTACTTC. Translation: CASSWTEEQYF.

This sequence joins TRBV25-1 and TRBJ1-3; no clear D. The germline V gene encodes CDR1 MGHDK and CDR2 SYGVNS. This CDR3 is 15 amino acids long. V lost 4 bases and J 0 bases, leaving 10 bases between the germline ends. The CDR3 protein is CASSAGEDSGNTIYF. CDR3 nucleotide sequence: TGTGCCAGCAGTGCCGGGGAGGACTCTGGAAACACCATATATTTT.

J is TRBJ2-5 and V is TRBV18; D assignment may be TRBD1 or TRBD2 (7 bases each). The CDR3 consists of 15 residues. CDR1 and CDR2 (germline): KGHSH, LQKENI. The ends were cut back, 5 bases at V and 5 bases at J, with 18 bases in the middle. The CDR3 loop reads CASSSGTASGETQYF. Here the CDR3 DNA reads TGTGCCAGCTCAAGCGGGACAGCCAGTGGGGAGACCCAGTACTTC.

This clonotype was seen only a few times. The chain joins TRBV7-2 to TRBJ1-4; D remains ambiguous. Trimming cost V 5 bases and J 5 bases, with 9 bases left between them. This CDR3 has 13 amino acids. In germline, CDR1 is SGHTA, CDR2 FQGNSA. The CDR3 nucleotides read TGTGCCAGCAGCCCCTTGGGGAATGAAAAACTGTTTTTT. It specifies CASSPLGNEKLFF. Full variable domain (remainder filled in from reference TRBV7-2 and TRBJ1-4): GAGVSQSPSNKVTEKGKDVELRCDPISGHTALYWYRQSLGQGLEFLIYFQGNSAPDKSGLPSDRFSAERTGGSVSTLTIQRTQQEDSAVYLCASSPLGNEKLFFGSGTQLSVL.

This clonotype was picked up a small number of times. The CDR3 loop is CASTYGGADTGELFF. In DNA form, the CDR3 reads TGTGCCAGCACCTACGGGGGGGCGGACACCGGGGAGCTGTTTTTT. V gene TRBV6-1 combines with J gene TRBJ2-2, with 8 bases fitting TRBD2. Germline values: CDR1 MNHNS, CDR2 SASEGT. The CDR3 is 15 amino acids. Unmatched junction bases numbered 7, after V lost 7 bases and J lost 3 bases.

The gene calls are TRBV16 and TRBJ2-1; 10 positions agree with TRBD1. The CDR3 is 15 amino acids. Germline CDR1 KGHSY, CDR2 FQNENV. Trimming removed 4 bases from V and 5 bases from J; junction bases left unmatched: 5. The CDR3 DNA reads TGTGCCAGCAGCCTGCGGGGGACAGGGGACAATGAGCAGTTCTTC. Amino acids: CASSLRGTGDNEQFF.

This clonotype occurred many times. CDR3 region: CASSFVDTQYF. The DNA for the CDR3 is TGTGCCAGCAGCTTTGTAGATACGCAGTATTTT. The V gene is TRBV5-6, the J gene TRBJ2-3; D ambiguous. With 2 bases removed from V and 5 bases from J, the gap between germline ends came to 3 bases. This CDR3 has 11 amino acids. Germline V gives CDR1 SGHDT, CDR2 YYEEEE.

This clonotype was detected ten times or more. The chain couples TRBV12-3 or TRBV12-4 to TRBJ2-7, with D perhaps TRBD2 (5 bases). This CDR3 spans 13 amino acids. Between the trimmed V and J ends, which lost 6 bases and 7 bases, there was a span of 16 bases. CDR3: CASRENPTGEQYF. DNA for the CDR3: TGTGCCAGCAGGGAAAACCCGACGGGGGAGCAGTACTTC.

This clonotype showed up many times. The chain joins TRBV20-1 to TRBJ2-7, with 8 bases matching TRBD1. Germline V gene data show CDR1 as DFQATT and CDR2 as SNEGSKA (reference sequence). The junction had 11 bases not matched to a gene; V was cut back by 4 bases and J by 3 bases. The CDR3 loop spans 15 amino acids. Here the CDR3 reads CSATDLQGGFYEQYF. The CDR3 bases are TGCAGTGCTACCGACCTACAGGGGGGATTCTACGAGCAGTACTTC.

This clonotype was observed a handful of times. The chain employs TRBV29-1 and TRBJ1-2, with D unclear. The V end was cut by 3 bases, the J end by 4 bases, with 15 bases between. This CDR3 comprises 14 residues. Germline V gene lookup returns CDR1 SQVTM and CDR2 ANQGSEA. The CDR3 loop reads CSVDETPEVYGYTF. The CDR3 DNA reads TGCAGCGTTGACGAGACACCGGAGGTCTATGGCTACACCTTC.